This T cell receptor beta chain originates from a study of long-term antiretroviral therapy in people with HIV. At survey level, the immunoSEQ assay was run in its v3.0 version. The target of sequencing was about 40,000-50,000 T-cell genomes per sample. Clones were sequenced by immunoSEQ multiplex PCR, and TCRdb holds only the in-frame ones, with some missing. The sample has tens of thousands of clones, roughly 84% seen once; the top ten hold about 16%. In regard to this clone: Its antigen remains unknown.

Trimming cost V 0 bases and J 0 bases, with 9 bases left between them. Germline V gives CDR1 SGHVS, CDR2 FQNEAQ. The CDR3 extends over 16 amino acids. Regarding the study as a whole: ART was followed by higher diversity that remained below transplant donor controls.

V and J are TRBV7-8 and TRBJ1-3, with D maybe TRBD1 (6 bases). The source is a man aged 30 to 45 with HIV. Source: unsorted PBMCs, taken around 4.3 years after starting antiretroviral therapy. The CDR3 DNA follows: TGTGCCAGCAGCTTAGCGCGGGACAACTCTGGAAACACCATATATTTT. Encoded protein: CASSLARDNSGNTIYF.